The 6 T cell receptor beta chains given below trace back to one sample, sequenced in a study of control samples from healthy donors and cancer patients. Repertoires were generated with immunoSEQ multiplex PCR, while TCRdb's copy carries only in-frame clones and drops some. Found here are more than 65,000 clones, 80% to 90% of them singletons; the top ten hold 1.5% to 2%. The sequenced material came from PBMCs. Receptors originate from a woman aged 60-75 years with head and neck cancer.

The chain joins TRBV28 to TRBJ1-1; D is perhaps TRBD1 (5 bases). Germline lookup yields CDR1 MDHEN and CDR2 SYDVKM. This CDR3 has 14 residues. V lost 8 bases, J lost 2 bases, and 15 bases lay in between. DNA of the CDR3: TGTGCCAGCTGGGGCGGAGGGCGTAACACTGAAGCTTTCTTT. Its protein product is CASWGGGRNTEAFF.

V is TRBV27 and J is TRBJ2-7; D may be TRBD2 (6 bases). Trimming removed 8 bases at V and 0 bases at J, with 32 bases between. The germline V gene has CDR1 MNHEY and CDR2 SMNVEV (reference sequence). The CDR3 is 20 residues long. As DNA, the CDR3 is TGTGCCAGCGGTGGAAGGATCAGCGGGTTTTTGGGTTGGTCCTCCTACGAGCAGTACTTC. Translating it yields CASGGRISGFLGWSSYEQYF.

This clone came up once. V and J are TRBV2 and TRBJ2-3, with D perhaps TRBD1 (6 bases). V dropped 6 bases and J dropped 4 bases, with 17 bases sitting between them. Germline values: CDR1 SNHLY, CDR2 FYNNEI. The CDR3 runs 15 residues. The CDR3 sequence: CASSATGFGSDTQYF. DNA for the CDR3: TGTGCCAGCAGCGCTACAGGGTTCGGGTCAGATACGCAGTATTTT.

V is TRBV19 and J is TRBJ1-2; D perhaps matches TRBD1 (6 bases). Trimming took 5 bases from V and 3 from J, leaving 19 bases between them. The CDR3 sequence is 16 residues long. Germline V lookup: CDR1 LNHDA, CDR2 SQIVND (reference sequence). The CDR3 DNA is TGTGCCAGTAGTTTTCGGCAGGCAGGGGCCGACTATGGCTACACCTTC. This translates into CASSFRQAGADYGYTF.

The chain combines TRBV7-9 with TRBJ2-1; the match to TRBD1 covers 7 bases. The CDR3 extends over 17 amino acids. V shed 3 bases, J shed 3 bases, and the junction held 11 bases outside the gene matches. CDR1 is SEHNR, CDR2 FQNEAQ, per germline (reference sequence). The CDR3 sequence is CASSFDSGTVVYNEQFF. The CDR3 coding sequence is TGTGCCAGCAGCTTTGACTCCGGGACAGTAGTCTACAATGAGCAGTTCTTC.

The V and J genes are TRBV6-1 and TRBJ2-7; D remains ambiguous. Germline lookup yields CDR1 MNHNS and CDR2 SASEGT. V gave up 2 bases and J gave up 3 bases, with 5 bases separating them. This CDR3 is 12 amino acids long. In DNA form, the CDR3 reads TGTGCCAGCAGTGAATTGGTCTACGAGCAGTACTTC. Amino acids: CASSELVYEQYF.